This T cell receptor beta chain was identified during a study of T cell responses to AZD1222 COVID-19 vaccine. General observations from the study: Only a handful of people who got AZD1222 tested seropositive at baseline. Spike-specific TCR breadth rose after two AZD1222 doses, and depth rose as well. Clonal diversity was possibly underestimated, and the donors were mostly white British, with more females.

This clone was picked up a small number of times. Its specificity is unknown. The CDR3 is 14 amino acids. Germline CDR1 LGHNA, CDR2 YNFKEQ. V was shortened by 0 bases and J by 3 bases, with 9 bases between the two germline ends. TCRdb's copy holds only in-frame clones and misses some; the assay was immunoSEQ multiplex PCR. The table lists about 67,000 clones, 83% of them singletons. The sequencing here drew on peripheral blood, taken 28 days after the second AZD1222 dose. The source of this sequence is an adult who received the AZD1222 COVID-19 vaccine. This chain links TRBV4-2 with TRBJ2-7; no clear D. The CDR3 loop is CASSQEKLLYEQYF. CDR3 sequence (DNA): TGTGCCAGCAGCCAAGAAAAGCTACTCTACGAGCAGTACTTC.